Listed here are 20 T cell receptor beta chains from one sample, sequenced in a study of OX40 agonist ivuxolimab in advanced cancers. The protocol was immunoSEQ multiplex PCR, while the TCRdb copy is restricted to in-frame clones and leaves out a portion. The sample lists tens of thousands of clones; 70% to 90% were seen once. Sample: CD4+ or CD8+ T cells sorted from blood, taken in a trial of the OX40 agonist ivuxolimab. These TCRs come from an adult with an advanced solid tumor such as melanoma, head and neck, liver or kidney cancer.

This sequence joins TRBV30 and TRBJ1-2; D remains ambiguous. This CDR3 comprises 15 residues. Per germline, CDR1 GTSNPN and CDR2 SVGIG (reference sequence). V lost 3 bases to trimming and J lost 6 bases, with 20 bases between them. Written as DNA, the CDR3 is TGTGCCTGGAGGGTCTCGGGTGTCATGATCAATGGCTACACCTTC. This gives the protein CAWRVSGVMINGYTF.

This clone turned up a few times. The rearrangement uses TRBV7-9 and TRBJ1-1; weak D call: TRBD1 (5 bases). The V end was cut by 8 bases, the J end by 6 bases, with 13 bases between. Per the germline V gene, CDR1 is SEHNR and CDR2 is FQNEAQ (reference sequence). CDR3 length equals 12 residues. DNA of the CDR3: TGTGCCAGCGTAGGGGTGGACCCTGAAGCTTTCTTT. Translating it yields CASVGVDPEAFF.

The chain has TRBV18 and TRBJ1-1; a possible D gene is TRBD1 (5 bases). Germline values: CDR1 KGHSH, CDR2 LQKENI. The V gene lost 0 bases and the J gene lost 6 bases, with 14 bases spanning the gap. The CDR3 is made up of 15 amino acids. The CDR3 bases are TGTGCCAGCTCACCACCGGGGGAGGGAGTAGCTGAAGCTTTCTTT. Translated, it gives CASSPPGEGVAEAFF. The variable domain in full, with the rest retrieved from reference TRBV18 and TRBJ1-1, is NAGVMQNPRHLVRRRGQEARLRCSPMKGHSHVYWYRQLPEEGLKFMVYLQKENIIDESGMPKERFSAEFPKEGPSILRIQQVVRGDSAAYFCASSPPGEGVAEAFFGQGTRLTVV.

This chain connects TRBV7-6 to TRBJ1-1; 8 bases are a match to TRBD1. Trimming cost V 1 base and J 1 base; bases outside gene matches: 8. This CDR3 comprises 17 residues. From germline, CDR1 is SGHVS and CDR2 FNYEAQ. DNA of the CDR3: TGTGCCAGCAGCTTAGGGGCCGAGGGGACAGGGAACACTGAAGCTTTCTTT. The encoded protein is CASSLGAEGTGNTEAFF.

V and J are TRBV15 and TRBJ1-2; D might be TRBD1 (5 bases). The CDR3 contains 16 residues. CDR1 LNHNV and CDR2 YYDKDF come from the germline V gene (reference sequence). V was pared by 0 bases and J by 4 bases, with 15 bases between. The CDR3, as DNA: TGTGCCACCAGCAGAGATCCCACGGGGGAGGGCTATGGCTACACCTTC. Translating it yields CATSRDPTGEGYGYTF.

This clone has only one observation. The chain is built from TRBV6-5 and TRBJ1-3; D remains ambiguous. Germline assignment: CDR1 MNHEY and CDR2 SVGAGI. Trimming cost V 0 bases and J 1 base, with 7 bases left between them. This CDR3 comprises 15 residues. CDR3 residues: CASSYSEGSGNTIYF. CDR3 sequence (DNA): TGTGCCAGCAGTTACTCGGAGGGATCTGGAAACACCATATATTTT.

The V and J genes are TRBV9 and TRBJ2-3; maybe TRBD2 (6 bases). CDR1 is SGDLS and CDR2 is YYNGEE in the germline V gene. The CDR3 contains 15 residues. Trimming left V 4 bases short and J 2 bases short, with 14 bases between. The CDR3 region is CASSPGLADTDTQYF. The CDR3 DNA reads TGTGCCAGCAGCCCGGGACTGGCAGACACAGATACGCAGTATTTT.

The chain carries TRBV25-1 and TRBJ1-1, with D tentatively TRBD1 (5 bases). The CDR3 is made up of 13 amino acids. Between the trimmed V and J ends, which lost 3 bases and 3 bases, there was a span of 8 bases. Germline CDR1 reads MGHDK; CDR2 reads SYGVNS. CDR3 sequence: CASSEGRDTEAFF. The CDR3 DNA follows: TGTGCCAGCAGTGAGGGGCGGGACACTGAAGCTTTCTTT.

The chain couples TRBV4-2 to TRBJ1-1; D not resolved. The CDR3 totals 12 residues. V shed 1 base and J shed 8 bases, with 8 bases lying between them. Germline lookup yields CDR1 LGHNA and CDR2 YNFKEQ. The CDR3 protein is CASSQASAEAFF. The CDR3 region has the DNA TGTGCCAGCAGCCAAGCCTCTGCGGAAGCTTTCTTT.

The chain joins TRBV6-1 to TRBJ1-6, with 9 bases that match TRBD1. The CDR3 totals 16 residues. V lost 3 bases and J lost 11; bases outside the gene matches: 11. Germline V lookup: CDR1 MNHNS, CDR2 SASEGT. The DNA for the CDR3 is TGTGCCAGCAGTGAGAGCGACGGGACAGGGTTGCCACCCCTCCACTTT. Translated, it gives CASSESDGTGLPPLHF.

Points on this clone: The junction differs from germline at one of its ends, possibly a read error. The chain carries TRBV7-9 and TRBJ2-1, with D uncertain. This CDR3 region has 14 residues. Looked up from germline, CDR1 is SEHNR and CDR2 is FQNEAQ (reference sequence). The CDR3 coding sequence is TGTGCCAGTAGCTTAGCTAGTGCACTCAATGAGCAGTTCTTC. It is translated as CASSLASALNEQFF.

V and J are TRBV27 and TRBJ2-4; D is possibly TRBD1 (5 bases). CDR1 MNHEY and CDR2 SMNVEV come from the germline V gene (reference sequence). V dropped 5 bases and J dropped 1 base, with 12 bases sitting between them. The CDR3 sequence is 15 residues long. The chain's CDR3 is CASSQGLLAKNIQYF. The CDR3 nucleotides are TGTGCCAGCAGTCAGGGCCTCTTGGCCAAAAACATTCAGTACTTC.

The chain couples TRBV10-2 to TRBJ2-7; either TRBD1 or TRBD2 may fit D (5 bases each). CDR3 length equals 13 residues. V lost 6 bases and J 4 bases, leaving 13 bases between the germline ends. From germline, CDR1 is WSHSY and CDR2 SAAADI. The CDR3 nucleotides read TGCGCCAGCAGGCCTGAGAGGGGATACGAGCAGTACGTC. It encodes CASRPERGYEQYV.

The rearrangement uses TRBV28 and TRBJ2-5, with D perhaps given as TRBD1 or TRBD2 (5 bases each). The germline V gene has CDR1 MDHEN and CDR2 SYDVKM. CDR3 size: 15 residues. Trimming cost V 2 bases and J 3 bases, with 13 bases left between them. CDR3 amino acids: CASSLLRGEEETQYF. CDR3 coding DNA: TGTGCCAGCAGTTTACTCCGGGGCGAAGAAGAGACCCAGTACTTC.

This clone was detected a few times. The rearrangement uses TRBV7-9 and TRBJ1-4; TRBD1 is a possible D gene (5 bases). Germline V gene sequence: CDR1 SEHNR, CDR2 FQNEAQ (reference sequence). The CDR3 loop spans 12 amino acids. Trimming took 7 bases from V and 13 from J, leaving 16 bases between them. The CDR3 loop reads CASTRTGGRLFF. The CDR3 coding sequence is TGTGCCAGCACCCGGACCGGGGGTCGACTGTTTTTT.

The genes are TRBV4-1 and TRBJ2-1, with 7 bases identical to TRBD2. Per the germline V gene, CDR1 is MGHRA and CDR2 is YSYEKL. Trimming took 1 base from V and 6 from J; bases not matched to a gene: 6. This CDR3 region has 15 residues. The CDR3 coding sequence is TGCGCCAGCAGCCAAGCTGGAGCGGGGCTCAATGAGCAGTTCTTC. The encoded protein is CASSQAGAGLNEQFF.

This rearrangement joins TRBV9 to TRBJ1-4; 8 bases align to TRBD1. The J segment lost 5 bases and the V segment lost 3 bases, leaving 6 bases of the junction unmatched. The CDR3 is made up of 15 amino acids. Per the germline V gene, CDR1 is SGDLS and CDR2 is YYNGEE. Here the CDR3 reads CASSAPTGENEKLFF. The CDR3 DNA reads TGTGCCAGCAGCGCCCCGACAGGGGAAAATGAAAAACTGTTTTTT.

The rearrangement joins TRBV5-1 to TRBJ2-1; D not resolved. The CDR3 contains 15 residues. CDR1 and CDR2 from the germline V gene are SGHRS and YFSETQ. Between the trimmed V and J ends, which lost 0 bases and 0 bases, there was a span of 7 bases. CDR3 nucleotide sequence: TGCGCCAGCAGCTTGGCACAGAGCTCCTACAATGAGCAGTTCTTC. It yields the protein CASSLAQSSYNEQFF.

J is TRBJ2-7 and V is TRBV6-1, with D possibly being TRBD1 (6 bases). V dropped 1 base and J dropped 5 bases, with 12 bases sitting between them. Germline V lookup: CDR1 MNHNS, CDR2 SASEGT. The CDR3 has 14 amino acids. CDR3 protein: CASSEEWDTHEQYF. CDR3 bases: TGTGCCAGCAGTGAAGAATGGGACACCCACGAGCAGTACTTC.

J is TRBJ2-3 and V is TRBV25-1, with 11 bases matching TRBD1. Germline CDR1 is MGHDK and CDR2 is SYGVNS. The junction had 7 bases not matched to a gene; V was cut back by 10 bases and J by 1 base. The CDR3 has 15 residues. CDR3 residues: CATSTGQGGTDTQYF. DNA of the CDR3: TGTGCCACCTCTACGGGACAGGGGGGCACAGATACGCAGTATTTT.